One sample yielded the 7 T cell receptor beta chains listed below, sequenced in a study of T cell responses to AZD1222 COVID-19 vaccine (dated by TCRdb to the early 2020s). Receptors were amplified or captured by the immunoSEQ multiplex PCR assay. Imported from immuneACCESS, the table was reduced by TCRdb to in-frame sequences with V and J called. These copies leave out some clones; in studies compared against another copy, an unresolved V gene accounts for under half, and the cause of the remainder is not known. The sample contains under 200,000 clones, just over 90% of them found a single time. The ten largest clones represent about 4.2% of the sample. The sample's time point, from its label and the paper: baseline before first vaccination. Specimen: peripheral blood, collected on day 0 of AZD1222 vaccination. All receptors come from an adult in good health.

The V gene is TRBV5-1, the J gene TRBJ1-1; 8 nucleotides agree with TRBD1. The length of the CDR3 is 13 residues. The germline CDR1 and CDR2 sequences are SGHRS and YFSETQ. V dropped 6 bases and J dropped 3; count of bases not matched to a gene: 4. This chain's CDR3 is CASTGQGYTEAFF. CDR3 in DNA: TGCGCCAGCACCGGACAGGGTTACACTGAAGCTTTCTTT.

The chain links TRBV5-1 to TRBJ2-7; 7 positions agree with TRBD2. Germline V gene data show CDR1 as SGHRS and CDR2 as YFSETQ. V shed 3 bases and J 5 bases; nucleotides not matched to a gene: 5. The length of the CDR3 is 13 residues. This CDR3 reads CASSSIAGDEQYF. CDR3 DNA sequence: TGCGCCAGCAGCTCCATCGCGGGAGACGAGCAGTACTTC.

This clone was seen a single time. The CDR3 loop is CASRVSQLYGYTF. Here the CDR3 DNA reads TGTGCCAGCAGAGTGTCACAGCTTTATGGCTACACCTTC. The chain joins TRBV6-5 to TRBJ1-2; the D is unclear. This CDR3 has 13 residues. The V end lost 6 bases, the J end lost 5 bases, and 13 bases lay between the germline ends. Per the germline V gene, CDR1 is MNHEY and CDR2 is SVGAGI.

The rearrangement joins TRBV10-3 to TRBJ2-5, with no clear D. CDR3 length equals 15 residues. The germline gives CDR1 ENHRY, CDR2 SYGVKD. V lost 2 bases to trimming and J lost 4 bases, with 14 bases between them. The CDR3 sequence is CAISETGDIGETQYF. CDR3 nucleotides: TGTGCCATCAGTGAGACGGGCGACATCGGAGAGACCCAGTACTTC.

The gene calls are TRBV30 and TRBJ1-2; D gene uncertain. CDR1 is GTSNPN and CDR2 is SVGIG in the germline V gene (reference sequence). V was cut by 2 bases and J by 7 bases, with 11 bases left in between. The CDR3 extends over 12 amino acids. In nucleotides, the CDR3 is TGTGCCTGGAGTCCCGGCGTCCCTGGCTACACCTTC. Translation gives CAWSPGVPGYTF.

Here the CDR3 DNA reads TGTGCCAGCAGCCAAGTCAGATCCTCGTACGGGGACACTGAAGCTTTCTTT. This translates into CASSQVRSSYGDTEAFF. V usage is TRBV4-2 and J usage is TRBJ1-1; D remains ambiguous. CDR3 length: 17 residues. V gave up 1 base and J gave up 3 bases, with 18 bases separating them. In germline, CDR1 is LGHNA, CDR2 YNFKEQ.

The table lists this clone with a count of one. The chain uses TRBV18 and TRBJ1-1, with a possible D match to TRBD1 (5 bases). CDR3 length: 14 residues. Germline-derived CDR1 and CDR2 are KGHSH and LQKENI. The V end lost 0 bases, the J end lost 7 bases, and 12 bases lay between the germline ends. This CDR3 reads CASSPPVGTFEAFF. DNA for the CDR3: TGTGCCAGCTCACCACCAGTGGGGACCTTTGAAGCTTTCTTT.